This TCR beta chain was recovered during a study of OX40 agonist ivuxolimab in advanced cancers. Study overall: Patients took ivuxolimab, an agonistic anti-OX40 (CD134) antibody. Of the participants, roughly 40% had some prior anti-PD-1, anti-PD-L1 or anti-CTLA-4 therapy, which was allowed.

The germline V gene has CDR1 SGHRS and CDR2 YFSETQ. Trimming stripped 3 bases from V and 4 bases from J, with 14 bases between. There are 15 residues in the CDR3. Profiling relied on immunoSEQ multiplex PCR, and the TCRdb table lists in-frame clones only, not all of them. Of around 25,000 clones listed, about 76% were seen once; the top ten hold 15% to 20%. Of note for this clone: What it binds is not known.

Study results and caveats: CD8+ T cells averaged more expanded clones than CD4+.

The rearrangement uses TRBV5-1 and TRBJ1-3; D unclear. The sample in question was CD4+ or CD8+ T cells sorted from blood, obtained in a trial of the OX40 agonist ivuxolimab. The source of this sequence is an adult with an advanced solid tumor such as melanoma, head and neck, liver or kidney cancer. This CDR3 reads CASSSTTIGGNTIYF. CDR3 DNA sequence: TGCGCCAGCAGCTCGACGACTATTGGAGGAAACACCATATATTTT.